This T cell receptor beta chain was observed in a study of metastatic and nonmetastatic thyroid tumors. Study information: Both malignant and benign thyroid patients supplied peripheral blood and tumor or nodule tissue samples, across which the repertoires of these patients were then compared.

In the source study's methods: The authors used CDR3 differences across clinicopathological groups to build a distant-metastasis classifier for papillary thyroid cancer. Using MiXCR, TCRdb reanalyzed the PCR reads. For this entry, the V and J calls and clone size follow TCRdb and not the study's own pipeline. The table lists under 15,000 clones, about 26% of them singletons. A word on this clone: The antigen remains undetermined.

Nobody among the patients had been given any treatment before thyroid surgery. Study-wide points: According to reports, the diversity of TCR beta was significantly higher in malignant thyroid tumors than in benign nodules, and this held in both blood and tumor samples.

The sequenced sample consisted of tumor tissue. The receptor was derived from a female donor with papillary thyroid cancer or a benign thyroid nodule (not recorded which). Some clones in this sample may be carry-over from other donors' samples.

As DNA, the CDR3 is TGCGCCAGCAGCTTGAGTGACAGCGGGCCCTATGGCTACACCTTC. This gives the protein CASSLSDSGPYGYTF. This chain links TRBV5-1 with TRBJ1-2; tentative D call: TRBD1 (5 bases). Trimming cost V 1 base and J 4 bases, with 14 bases left between them. CDR3 length: 15 residues. The germline V gene has CDR1 SGHRS and CDR2 YFSETQ.